Detailed here is one TCR beta chain. Authors' methods: The authors estimated nucleated cell counts from reference gene primer amplification. TCRdb's table, derived via immunoSEQ multiplex PCR, lists solely in-frame clones and lacks some. The DNA was the basis for D and trimming; V, J and clone size are from that table. The sample yields more than 200,000 clones, 86% seen once. Seattle enrolled patients during active infection and tracked them longitudinally. This entry belongs to a study of blood T cell repertoires in COVID-19. About the research overall: The origin of the acute and convalescent COVID-19 samples was the United States, Italy and Spain. T cells, B-cell-depleted T cells, or PBMCs supplied cDNA or gDNA.

The clonotype was recovered from a man aged 50-59 years with COVID-19, enrolled during active disease. Sequenced input: peripheral blood.

CDR3 nucleotide sequence: TGTGCCAGCAGTTTACCTCAGACAGGCAGTTCACCCCTCCACTTT. The encoded protein is CASSLPQTGSSPLHF. V gene TRBV28 combines with J gene TRBJ1-6, with D maybe TRBD1 (6 bases). The CDR3 extends over 15 amino acids. Germline V lookup: CDR1 MDHEN, CDR2 SYDVKM. V lost 2 bases and J 9 bases, leaving 14 bases between the germline ends.